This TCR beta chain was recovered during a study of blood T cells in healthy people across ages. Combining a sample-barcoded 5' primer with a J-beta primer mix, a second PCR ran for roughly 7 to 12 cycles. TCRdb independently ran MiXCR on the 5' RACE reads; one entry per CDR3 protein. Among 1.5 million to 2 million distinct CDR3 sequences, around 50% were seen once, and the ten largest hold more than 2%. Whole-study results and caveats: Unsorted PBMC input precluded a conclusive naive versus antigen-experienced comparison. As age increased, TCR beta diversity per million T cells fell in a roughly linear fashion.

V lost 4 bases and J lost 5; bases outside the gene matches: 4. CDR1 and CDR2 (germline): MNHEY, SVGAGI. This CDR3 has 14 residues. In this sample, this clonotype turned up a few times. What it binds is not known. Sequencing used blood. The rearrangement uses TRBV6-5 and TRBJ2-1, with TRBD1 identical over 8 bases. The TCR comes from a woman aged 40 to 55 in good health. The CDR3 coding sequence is TGTGCCAGCAGTTTAGACAGGGGTCACAATGAGCAGTTCTTC. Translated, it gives CASSLDRGHNEQFF.